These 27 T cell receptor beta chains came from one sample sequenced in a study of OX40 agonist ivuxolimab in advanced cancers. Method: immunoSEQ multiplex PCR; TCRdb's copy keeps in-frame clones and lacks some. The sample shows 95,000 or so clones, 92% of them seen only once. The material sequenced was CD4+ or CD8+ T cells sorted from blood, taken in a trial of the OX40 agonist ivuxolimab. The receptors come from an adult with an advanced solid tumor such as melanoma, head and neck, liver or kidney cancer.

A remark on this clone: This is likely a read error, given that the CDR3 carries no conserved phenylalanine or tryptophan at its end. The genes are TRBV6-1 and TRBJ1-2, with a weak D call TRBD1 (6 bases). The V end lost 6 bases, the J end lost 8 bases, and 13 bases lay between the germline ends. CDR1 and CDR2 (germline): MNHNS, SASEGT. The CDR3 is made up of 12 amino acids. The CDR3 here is CASRPTGYGYTL. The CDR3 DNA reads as TGTGCCAGCAGACCTACAGGGTACGGCTACACCCTC.

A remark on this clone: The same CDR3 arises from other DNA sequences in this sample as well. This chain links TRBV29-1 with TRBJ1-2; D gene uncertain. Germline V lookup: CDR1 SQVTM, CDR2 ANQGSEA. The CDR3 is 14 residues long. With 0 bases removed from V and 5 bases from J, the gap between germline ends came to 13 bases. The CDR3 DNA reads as TGCAGCGTTGAAGATCGTGGGAGTAGGTATGGCTACACCTTC. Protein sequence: CSVEDRGSRYGYTF.

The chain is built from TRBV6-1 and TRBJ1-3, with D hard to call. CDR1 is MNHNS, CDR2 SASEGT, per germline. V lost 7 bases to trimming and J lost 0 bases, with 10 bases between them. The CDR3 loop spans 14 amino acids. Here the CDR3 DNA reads TGTGCCAGCACCAAAAGTAGCTCTGGAAACACCATATATTTT. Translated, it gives CASTKSSSGNTIYF.

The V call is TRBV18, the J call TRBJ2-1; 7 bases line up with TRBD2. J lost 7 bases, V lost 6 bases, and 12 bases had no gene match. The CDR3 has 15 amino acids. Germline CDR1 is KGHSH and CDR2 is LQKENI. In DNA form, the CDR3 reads TGTGCCAGCTCTCCCGGGGTAGCGGGTCGAAATGAGCAGTTCTTC. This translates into CASSPGVAGRNEQFF.

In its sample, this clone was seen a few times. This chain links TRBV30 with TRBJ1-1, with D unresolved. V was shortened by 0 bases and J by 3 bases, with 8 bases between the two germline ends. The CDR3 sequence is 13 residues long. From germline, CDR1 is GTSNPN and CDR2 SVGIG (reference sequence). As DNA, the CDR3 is TGTGCCTGGAGTGTACAACCATACACTGAAGCTTTCTTT. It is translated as CAWSVQPYTEAFF.

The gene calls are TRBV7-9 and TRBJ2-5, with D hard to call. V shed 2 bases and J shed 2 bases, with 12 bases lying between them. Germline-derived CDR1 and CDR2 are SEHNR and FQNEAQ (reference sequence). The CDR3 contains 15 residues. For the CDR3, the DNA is TGTGCCAGCAGCTTACGTGGCTTGCATCAAGAGACCCAGTACTTC. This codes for CASSLRGLHQETQYF.

CDR3 coding DNA: TGTGCCAGCAGTTACACCACCGCACTGGAGCAGTACTTC. It translates to CASSYTTALEQYF. The chain links TRBV6-5 to TRBJ2-7; D is uncertain. The CDR3 sequence is 13 residues long. Deletions cut 2 bases from V and 7 bases from J, with 12 bases between. Germline V gene sequence: CDR1 MNHEY, CDR2 SVGAGI.

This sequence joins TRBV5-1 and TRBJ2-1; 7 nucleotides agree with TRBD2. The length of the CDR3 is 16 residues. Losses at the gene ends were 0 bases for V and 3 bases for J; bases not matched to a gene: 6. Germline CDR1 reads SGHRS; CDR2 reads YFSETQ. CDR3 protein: CASSLAGGGVYNEQFF. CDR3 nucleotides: TGCGCCAGCAGCTTGGCTGGCGGGGGAGTCTACAATGAGCAGTTCTTC.

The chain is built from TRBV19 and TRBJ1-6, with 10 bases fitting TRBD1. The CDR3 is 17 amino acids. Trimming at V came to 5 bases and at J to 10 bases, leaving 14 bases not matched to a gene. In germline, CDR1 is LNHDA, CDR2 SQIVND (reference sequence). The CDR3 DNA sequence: TGTGCCAGTAGTGCCCTGGGACAGGGGATGCTGGGCTCACCCCTCCACTTT. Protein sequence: CASSALGQGMLGSPLHF. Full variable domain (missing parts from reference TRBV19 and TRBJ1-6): DGGITQSPKYLFRKEGQNVTLSCEQNLNHDAMYWYRQDPGQGLRLIYYSQIVNDFQKGDIAEGYSVSREKKESFPLTVTSAQKNPTAFYLCASSALGQGMLGSPLHFGNGTRLTVT.

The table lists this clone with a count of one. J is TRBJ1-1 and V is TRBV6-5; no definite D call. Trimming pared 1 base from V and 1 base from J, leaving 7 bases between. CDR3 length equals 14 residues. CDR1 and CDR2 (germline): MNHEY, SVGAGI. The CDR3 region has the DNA TGTGCCAGCAGTTACTTTTCAGGGAACACTGAAGCTTTCTTT. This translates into CASSYFSGNTEAFF.

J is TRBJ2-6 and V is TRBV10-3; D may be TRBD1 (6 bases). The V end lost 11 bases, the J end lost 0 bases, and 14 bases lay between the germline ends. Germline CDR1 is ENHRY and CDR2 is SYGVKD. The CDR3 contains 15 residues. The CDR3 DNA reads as TGTGCCCTATCGGACAGCCTCTCTGGGGCCAACGTCCTGACTTTC. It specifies CALSDSLSGANVLTF.

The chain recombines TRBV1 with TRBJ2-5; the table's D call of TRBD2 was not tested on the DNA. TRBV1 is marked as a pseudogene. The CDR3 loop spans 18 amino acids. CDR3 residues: CTSRAGTSGRTRGETQYF. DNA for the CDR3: TGCACCAGCAGGGCGGGGACTAGCGGGAGGACGCGCGGAGAGACCCAGTACTTC.

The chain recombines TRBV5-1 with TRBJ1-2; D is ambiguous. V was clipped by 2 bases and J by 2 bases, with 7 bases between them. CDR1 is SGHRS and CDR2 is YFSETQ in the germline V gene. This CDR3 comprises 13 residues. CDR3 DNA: TGCGCCAGCAGCTTCAACAGCAACTATGGCTACACCTTC. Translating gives CASSFNSNYGYTF.

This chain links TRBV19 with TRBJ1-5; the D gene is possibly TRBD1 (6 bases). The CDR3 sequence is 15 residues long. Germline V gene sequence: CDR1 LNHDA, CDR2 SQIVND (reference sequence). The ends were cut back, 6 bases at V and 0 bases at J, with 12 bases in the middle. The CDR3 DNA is TGTGCCAGTAGCCGGCAGACAGGTAGCAATCAGCCCCAGCATTTT. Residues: CASSRQTGSNQPQHF.

CDR3 sequence (DNA): TGTGCCTGGAGTGTGGGACTAGCGGGGGGGGACAATGAGCAGTTCTTC. Its protein product is CAWSVGLAGGDNEQFF. The V and J genes are TRBV30 and TRBJ2-1; 16 positions agree with TRBD2. This CDR3 has 16 residues. Losses at the gene ends were 0 bases for V and 5 bases for J; bases not matched to a gene: 1. The germline CDR1 and CDR2 sequences are GTSNPN and SVGIG (reference sequence).

CDR3 region: CASAPTGFYGYTF. CDR3 nucleotide sequence: TGTGCCAGTGCCCCCACAGGGTTCTATGGCTACACCTTC. The chain couples TRBV19 to TRBJ1-2; D is possibly TRBD1 (6 bases). The germline CDR1 and CDR2 sequences are LNHDA and SQIVND (reference sequence). The CDR3 has 13 residues. Trimming removed 8 bases at V and 4 bases at J, with 14 bases between.

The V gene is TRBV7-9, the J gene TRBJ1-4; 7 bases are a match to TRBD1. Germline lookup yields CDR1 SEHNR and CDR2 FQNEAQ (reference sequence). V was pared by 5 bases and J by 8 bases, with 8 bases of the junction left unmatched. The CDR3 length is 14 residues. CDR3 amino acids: CASSHRGEGEKLFF. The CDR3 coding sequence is TGTGCCAGCAGCCACAGGGGAGAGGGGGAAAAACTGTTTTTT.

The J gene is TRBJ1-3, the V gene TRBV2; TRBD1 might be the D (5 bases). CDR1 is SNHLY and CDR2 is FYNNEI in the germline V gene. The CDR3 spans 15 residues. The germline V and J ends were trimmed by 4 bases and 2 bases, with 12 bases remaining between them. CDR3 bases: TGTGCCAGCAGTGTGGGGGTCGGTCCTGGAAACACCATATATTTT. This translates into CASSVGVGPGNTIYF.

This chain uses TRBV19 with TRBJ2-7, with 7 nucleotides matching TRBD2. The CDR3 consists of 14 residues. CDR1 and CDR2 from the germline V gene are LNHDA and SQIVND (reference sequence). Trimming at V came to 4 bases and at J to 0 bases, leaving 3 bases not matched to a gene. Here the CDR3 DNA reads TGTGCCAGTAGTAACGGGGGGACCTCCTACGAGCAGTACTTC. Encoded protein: CASSNGGTSYEQYF.

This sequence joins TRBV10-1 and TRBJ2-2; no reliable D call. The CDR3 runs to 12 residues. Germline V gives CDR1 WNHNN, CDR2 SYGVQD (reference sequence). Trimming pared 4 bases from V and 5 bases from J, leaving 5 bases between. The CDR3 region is CASSGTTGELFF. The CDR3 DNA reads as TGCGCCAGCAGTGGAACTACCGGGGAGCTGTTTTTT.

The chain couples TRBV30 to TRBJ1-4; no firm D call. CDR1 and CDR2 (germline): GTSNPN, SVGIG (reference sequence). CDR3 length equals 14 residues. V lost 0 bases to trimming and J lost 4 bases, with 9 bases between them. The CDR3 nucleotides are TGTGCCTGGAGTGTTCCAGGTCGTAATGAAAAACTGTTTTTT. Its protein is CAWSVPGRNEKLFF. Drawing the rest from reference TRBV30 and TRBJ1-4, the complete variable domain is SQTIHQWPATLVQPVGSPLSLECTVEGTSNPNLYWYRQAAGRGLQLLFYSVGIGQISSEVPQNLSASRPQDRQFILSSKKLLLSDSGFYLCAWSVPGRNEKLFFGSGTQLSVL.

Here the CDR3 reads CASGKNSIANTIYF. In DNA form, the CDR3 reads TGCGCCAGCGGCAAAAACAGTATCGCCAACACCATATATTTT. The chain combines TRBV5-1 with TRBJ1-3; D gene uncertain. In germline, CDR1 is SGHRS, CDR2 YFSETQ. Trimming removed 7 bases from V and 7 bases from J, with 18 bases in between. The CDR3 has 14 amino acids.

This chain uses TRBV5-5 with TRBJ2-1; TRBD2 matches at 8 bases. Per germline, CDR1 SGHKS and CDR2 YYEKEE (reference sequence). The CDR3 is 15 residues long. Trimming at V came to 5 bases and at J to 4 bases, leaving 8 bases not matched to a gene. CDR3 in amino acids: CASRVGSGGYNEQFF. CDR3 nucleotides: TGTGCCAGCAGGGTCGGAAGCGGGGGTTACAATGAGCAGTTCTTC.

The CDR3 DNA is TGTGCCAGCAGCTTCACCAGGGCAGATACGCAGTATTTT. This encodes CASSFTRADTQYF. The J gene is TRBJ2-3, the V gene TRBV5-4, with D maybe TRBD1 (5 bases). The CDR3 is 13 amino acids. Germline V CDR1 and CDR2: SGHNT, YYREEE (reference sequence). The ends were cut back, 2 bases at V and 4 bases at J, with 8 bases in the middle.

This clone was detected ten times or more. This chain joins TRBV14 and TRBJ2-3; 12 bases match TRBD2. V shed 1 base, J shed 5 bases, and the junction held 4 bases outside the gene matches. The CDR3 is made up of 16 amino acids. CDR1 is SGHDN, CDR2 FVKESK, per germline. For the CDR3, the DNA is TGTGCCAGCAGCCAAGGACTAGCGGGAGTAGGAGATACGCAGTATTTT. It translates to CASSQGLAGVGDTQYF.

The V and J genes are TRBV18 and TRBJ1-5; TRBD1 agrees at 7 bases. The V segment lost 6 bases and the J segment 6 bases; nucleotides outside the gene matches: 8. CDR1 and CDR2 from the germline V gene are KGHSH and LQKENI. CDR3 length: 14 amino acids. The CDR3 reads CASSRTGAGQPQHF. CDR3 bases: TGTGCCAGCTCTCGAACAGGGGCAGGTCAGCCCCAGCATTTT.

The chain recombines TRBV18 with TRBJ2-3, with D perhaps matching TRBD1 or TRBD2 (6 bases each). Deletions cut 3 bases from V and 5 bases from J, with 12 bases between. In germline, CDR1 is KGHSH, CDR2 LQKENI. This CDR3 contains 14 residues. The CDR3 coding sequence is TGTGCCAGCTCACCCCAGGGGCGGGGAGATACGCAGTATTTT. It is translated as CASSPQGRGDTQYF. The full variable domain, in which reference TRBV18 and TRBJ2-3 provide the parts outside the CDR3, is NAGVMQNPRHLVRRRGQEARLRCSPMKGHSHVYWYRQLPEEGLKFMVYLQKENIIDESGMPKERFSAEFPKEGPSILRIQQVVRGDSAAYFCASSPQGRGDTQYFGPGTRLTVL.